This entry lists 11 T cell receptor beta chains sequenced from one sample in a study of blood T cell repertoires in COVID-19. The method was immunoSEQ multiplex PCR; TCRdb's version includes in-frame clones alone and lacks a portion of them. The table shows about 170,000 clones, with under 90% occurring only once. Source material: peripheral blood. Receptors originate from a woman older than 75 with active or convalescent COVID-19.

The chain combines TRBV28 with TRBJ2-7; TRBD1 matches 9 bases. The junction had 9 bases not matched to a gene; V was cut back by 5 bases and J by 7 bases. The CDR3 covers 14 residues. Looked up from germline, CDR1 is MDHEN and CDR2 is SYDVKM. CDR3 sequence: CASSTRQGGNEQYF. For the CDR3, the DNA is TGTGCCAGCAGTACCCGACAGGGGGGGAATGAGCAGTACTTC.

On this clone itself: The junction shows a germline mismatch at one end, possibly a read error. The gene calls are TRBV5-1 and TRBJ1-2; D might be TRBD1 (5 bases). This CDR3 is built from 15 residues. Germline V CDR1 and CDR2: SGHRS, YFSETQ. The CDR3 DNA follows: TGCGCCAGCAGCTTGGTGGCGGGGCCTAAATATGGCTACACCTTC. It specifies CASSLVAGPKYGYTF.

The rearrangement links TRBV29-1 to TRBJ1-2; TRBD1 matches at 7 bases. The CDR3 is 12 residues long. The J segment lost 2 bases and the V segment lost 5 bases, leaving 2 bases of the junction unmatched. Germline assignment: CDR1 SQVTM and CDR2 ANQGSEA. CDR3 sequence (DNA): TGCAGCGTTCAACAGGGGAACTATGGCTACACCTTC. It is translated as CSVQQGNYGYTF. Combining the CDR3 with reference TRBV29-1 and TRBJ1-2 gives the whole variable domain SAVISQKPSRDICQRGTSLTIQCQVDSQVTMMFWYRQQPGQSLTLIATANQGSEATYESGFVIDKFPISRPNLTFSTLTVSNMSPEDSSIYLCSVQQGNYGYTFGSGTRLTVV.

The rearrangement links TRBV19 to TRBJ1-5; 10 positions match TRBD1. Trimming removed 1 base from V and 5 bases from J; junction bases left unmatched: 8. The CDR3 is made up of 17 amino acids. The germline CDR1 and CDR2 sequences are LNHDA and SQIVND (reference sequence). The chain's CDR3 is CASSIGKRDRGYQPQHF. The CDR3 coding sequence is TGTGCCAGTAGTATAGGTAAAAGGGACAGGGGCTATCAGCCCCAGCATTTT.

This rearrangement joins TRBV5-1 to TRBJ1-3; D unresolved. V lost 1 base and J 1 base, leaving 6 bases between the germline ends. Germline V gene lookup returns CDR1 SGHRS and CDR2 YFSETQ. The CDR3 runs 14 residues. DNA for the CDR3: TGCGCCAGCAGCTTGAGTACATCTGGAAACACCATATATTTT. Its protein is CASSLSTSGNTIYF.

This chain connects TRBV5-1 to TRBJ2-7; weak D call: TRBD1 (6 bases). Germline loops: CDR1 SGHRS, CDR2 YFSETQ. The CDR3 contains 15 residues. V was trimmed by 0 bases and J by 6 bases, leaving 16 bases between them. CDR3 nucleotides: TGCGCCAGCAGCTTGGCCACCCGGACAGTCGGCGAGCAGTACTTC. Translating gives CASSLATRTVGEQYF.

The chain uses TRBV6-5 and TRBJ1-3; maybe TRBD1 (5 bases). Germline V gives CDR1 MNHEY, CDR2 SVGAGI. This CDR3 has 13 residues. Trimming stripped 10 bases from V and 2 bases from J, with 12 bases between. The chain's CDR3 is CATAAGTGNTIYF. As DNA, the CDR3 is TGTGCCACCGCGGCAGGGACTGGAAACACCATATATTTT.

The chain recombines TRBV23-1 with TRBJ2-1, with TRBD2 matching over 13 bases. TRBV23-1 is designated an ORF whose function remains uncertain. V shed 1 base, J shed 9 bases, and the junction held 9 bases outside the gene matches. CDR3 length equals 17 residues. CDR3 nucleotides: TGCGCCAGCAGTCAATTCGGACTAGCGGGAGCATGGGGTGAGCAGTTCTTC. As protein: CASSQFGLAGAWGEQFF.

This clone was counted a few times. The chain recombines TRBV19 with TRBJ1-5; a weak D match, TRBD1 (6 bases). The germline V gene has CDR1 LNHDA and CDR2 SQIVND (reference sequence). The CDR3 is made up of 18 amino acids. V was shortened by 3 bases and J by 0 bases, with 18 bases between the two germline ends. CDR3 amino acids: CASSIGPGRGYSNQPQHF. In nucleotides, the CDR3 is TGTGCCAGTAGTATTGGCCCCGGGAGGGGGTATAGCAATCAGCCCCAGCATTTT.

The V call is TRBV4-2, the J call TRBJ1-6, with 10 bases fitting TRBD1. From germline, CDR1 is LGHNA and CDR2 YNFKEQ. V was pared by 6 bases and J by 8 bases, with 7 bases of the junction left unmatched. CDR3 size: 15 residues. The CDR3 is CASRRDRGADSPLHF. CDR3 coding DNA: TGTGCCAGCAGGCGGGACAGGGGAGCGGATTCACCCCTCCACTTT.

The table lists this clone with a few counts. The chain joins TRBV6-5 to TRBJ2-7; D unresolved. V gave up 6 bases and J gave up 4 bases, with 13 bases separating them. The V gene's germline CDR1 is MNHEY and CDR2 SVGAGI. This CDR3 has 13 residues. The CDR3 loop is CASRPGRGYEQYF. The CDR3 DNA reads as TGTGCCAGCAGACCCGGAAGAGGTTACGAGCAGTACTTC.